These T cell receptor beta chains were read from a single sample in a study of CD8 T cells in ankylosing spondylitis. One entry per CDR3 protein, called by TCRdb with MiXCR from the 5' RACE reads. Of approximately 300,000 distinct CDR3 sequences in the sample, 15% to 20% were seen once. Sequencing was performed on blood, either unsorted or a sorted T cell fraction (not recorded which). All receptors come from a male donor with ankylosing spondylitis or in good health (not recorded which). Both conserved end residues are part of each CDR3. The D gene is left open where the match is weak. Rows give clone size only sometimes, using once, few, many, or a class for an expanded clone.

length	D	V	size	J	CDR3	DNA
15	TRBD2	TRBV12-3/TRBV12-4	many	TRBJ2-1	CASIHLSGGNNEQFF	TGTGCCAGCATCCACCTTAGCGGGGGGAACAATGAGCAGTTCTTC
14	NA	TRBV10-3	many	TRBJ1-5	CAISAAGSNQPQHF	TGTGCCATCAGTGCTGCGGGTAGCAATCAGCCCCAGCATTTT
15	TRBD2	TRBV7-3	few	TRBJ2-1	CASSLERGGLNEQFF	TGTGCCAGCAGCCTAGAGCGGGGGGGCCTGAATGAGCAGTTCTTC
15	NA	TRBV27	few	TRBJ2-3	CASKAGDLHTDTQYF	TGTGCCAGCAAAGCAGGGGACCTCCACACAGATACGCAGTATTTT
15	NA	TRBV29-1	once	TRBJ2-5	CSVEFLGRAQETQYF	TGCAGCGTTGAATTTCTTGGACGGGCCCAAGAGACCCAGTACTTC
11	NA	TRBV24-1	NA	TRBJ2-1	CATSALNEQFF	TGTGCCACCAGTGCTCTAAATGAGCAGTTCTTC
15	TRBD2	TRBV5-1	many	TRBJ2-5	CASSLYSGGGETQYF	TGCGCCAGCAGCTTGTATAGCGGGGGAGGCGAGACCCAGTACTTC
14	NA	TRBV20-1	many	TRBJ2-3	CSATLGPPGDTQYF	TGCAGTGCTACCCTGGGTCCACCTGGGGATACGCAGTATTTT
14	TRBD1	TRBV7-3	NA	TRBJ2-1	CASSLDRDRNEQFF	TGTGCCAGCAGCTTGGACAGGGATCGCAATGAGCAGTTCTTC
16	TRBD2	TRBV9	few	TRBJ2-3	CASSSGGQSGGDTQYF	TGTGCCAGCAGCTCGGGAGGGCAGTCGGGAGGAGATACGCAGTATTTT